The rows below give T cell receptor beta chains drawn from one sample of a study of blood T cell repertoires in COVID-19. Libraries were prepared by immunoSEQ multiplex PCR; TCRdb keeps only in-frame clonotypes and omits some of them. In the table there are a few hundred thousand clones, about nine tenths of which are singletons. Sequenced sample: peripheral blood. The origin of the receptors is a woman aged 45-59 years with acute or convalescent COVID-19. Both conserved end residues are part of each CDR3. The D gene is left open where the match is weak. Only part of the rows carry a size: once, few, many, or a class if the clone is expanded.

abundance: .; v_gene: TRBV11-2; d_gene: .; j_gene: TRBJ1-6; CDR3aa: CASSLGGARSAPLHF; CDR3nt: TGTGCCAGCAGCTTAGGCGGAGCGAGATCGGCCCCCCTCCACTTT
abundance: .; v_gene: TRBV11-2; d_gene: .; j_gene: TRBJ1-1; CDR3aa: CASSSTFGTNTEAFF; CDR3nt: TGTGCCAGCAGCTCCACGTTCGGGACTAACACTGAAGCTTTCTTT
abundance: .; v_gene: TRBV10-3; d_gene: .; j_gene: TRBJ2-7; CDR3aa: CAIGDPGHRAYEQYF; CDR3nt: TGTGCCATCGGCGATCCAGGGCATAGGGCCTACGAGCAGTACTTC
abundance: once; v_gene: TRBV5-4; d_gene: .; j_gene: TRBJ2-5; CDR3aa: CASSSPGRQETQYF; CDR3nt: TGTGCCAGCAGCTCCCCGGGTCGACAAGAGACCCAGTACTTC
abundance: .; v_gene: TRBV4-1; d_gene: TRBD1; j_gene: TRBJ1-1; CDR3aa: CASSPGPGQGPGGGTEAFF; CDR3nt: TGCGCCAGCAGCCCAGGCCCGGGACAGGGGCCCGGCGGGGGTACTGAAGCTTTCTTT
abundance: .; v_gene: TRBV6-5; d_gene: TRBD2; j_gene: TRBJ2-3; CDR3aa: CASSRDYHSTDTQYF; CDR3nt: TGTGCCAGCAGTAGGGACTACCATTCCACAGATACGCAGTATTTT
abundance: .; v_gene: TRBV5-4; d_gene: .; j_gene: TRBJ2-2; CDR3aa: CASSRGADLTGELFF; CDR3nt: TGTGCCAGCAGCCGGGGGGCAGACCTCACCGGGGAGCTGTTTTTT
abundance: .; v_gene: TRBV5-1; d_gene: .; j_gene: TRBJ1-2; CDR3aa: CANIGRETNYGYTF; CDR3nt: TGCGCCAATATAGGCCGGGAAACTAACTATGGCTACACCTTC
abundance: .; v_gene: TRBV19; d_gene: .; j_gene: TRBJ1-2; CDR3aa: CASTTYQGHYGYTF; CDR3nt: TGTGCCAGTACCACGTATCAGGGGCACTATGGCTACACCTTC
abundance: .; v_gene: TRBV10-3; d_gene: .; j_gene: TRBJ1-5; CDR3aa: CAISESRGADQPQHF; CDR3nt: TGTGCCATCAGTGAGTCGCGGGGGGCAGATCAGCCCCAGCATTTT
abundance: few; v_gene: TRBV5-6; d_gene: .; j_gene: TRBJ2-2; CDR3aa: CASRREFTGELFF; CDR3nt: TGTGCCAGCAGACGGGAATTCACCGGGGAGCTGTTTTTT
abundance: .; v_gene: TRBV15; d_gene: .; j_gene: TRBJ2-5; CDR3aa: CATQKVGAETQYF; CDR3nt: TGTGCCACCCAAAAGGTGGGGGCGGAGACCCAGTACTTC
abundance: .; v_gene: TRBV19; d_gene: TRBD2; j_gene: TRBJ2-3; CDR3aa: CASSITSGAAPDTQYF; CDR3nt: TGTGCCAGTAGTATTACTAGCGGAGCGGCTCCAGATACGCAGTATTTT
abundance: .; v_gene: TRBV5-1; d_gene: .; j_gene: TRBJ2-1; CDR3aa: CASSSGVGGAYNEQFF; CDR3nt: TGCGCCAGCAGCTCGGGTGTAGGGGGGGCTTACAATGAGCAGTTCTTC
abundance: .; v_gene: TRBV7-9; d_gene: TRBD1; j_gene: TRBJ1-2; CDR3aa: CASSLAGGQAYGYTF; CDR3nt: TGTGCCAGCAGCTTAGCGGGAGGACAGGCCTATGGCTACACCTTC
abundance: .; v_gene: TRBV5-3; d_gene: TRBD2; j_gene: TRBJ2-1; CDR3aa: CARSLLGGGCSYNEQFF; CDR3nt: TGTGCCAGAAGCTTGCTTGGCGGGGGTTGCTCCTACAATGAGCAGTTCTTC
abundance: few; v_gene: TRBV24-1; d_gene: TRBD1; j_gene: TRBJ1-2; CDR3aa: CATSETGEGYGYTF; CDR3nt: TGTGCCACCAGTGAGACAGGGGAAGGCTATGGCTACACCTTC
abundance: .; v_gene: TRBV10-3; d_gene: .; j_gene: TRBJ2-1; CDR3aa: CAISGGDSFYNEQFF; CDR3nt: TGTGCCATCAGTGGGGGGGACAGCTTCTACAATGAGCAGTTCTTC
abundance: .; v_gene: TRBV6-1; d_gene: TRBD1; j_gene: TRBJ1-3; CDR3aa: CASSQGQSTGNTIYF; CDR3nt: TGTGCCAGCAGTCAGGGACAGTCAACTGGAAACACCATATATTTT
abundance: .; v_gene: TRBV19; d_gene: TRBD1; j_gene: TRBJ1-5; CDR3aa: CASRGQGSLSNQPQHF; CDR3nt: TGTGCCAGTAGGGGACAGGGAAGTCTTAGCAATCAGCCCCAGCATTTT
abundance: .; v_gene: TRBV6-4; d_gene: .; j_gene: TRBJ1-1; CDR3aa: CASSDSTQGGTEAFF; CDR3nt: TGTGCCAGCAGTGACTCGACGCAGGGAGGCACTGAAGCTTTCTTT
abundance: .; v_gene: TRBV7-3; d_gene: TRBD1; j_gene: TRBJ1-6; CDR3aa: CASSAMGQGNSPLHF; CDR3nt: TGTGCCAGCAGCGCCATGGGACAGGGAAATTCACCCCTCCACTTT
abundance: .; v_gene: TRBV2; d_gene: .; j_gene: TRBJ2-3; CDR3aa: CATRGLTSTDTQYF; CDR3nt: TGTGCCACAAGGGGTTTAACTAGCACAGATACGCAGTATTTT
abundance: few; v_gene: TRBV27; d_gene: TRBD1; j_gene: TRBJ2-1; CDR3aa: CASMEGQGYGEQFF; CDR3nt: TGTGCCAGCATGGAAGGACAGGGGTACGGTGAGCAGTTCTTC
abundance: .; v_gene: TRBV5-1; d_gene: .; j_gene: TRBJ2-2; CDR3aa: CASSPGDTGELFF; CDR3nt: TGCGCCAGCAGCCCCGGGGACACCGGGGAGCTGTTTTTT
abundance: .; v_gene: TRBV24-1; d_gene: TRBD1; j_gene: TRBJ2-2; CDR3aa: CATGGQDKELFF; CDR3nt: TGTGCCACCGGGGGACAGGACAAGGAGCTGTTTTTT
abundance: .; v_gene: TRBV5-4; d_gene: TRBD2; j_gene: TRBJ2-3; CDR3aa: CASSSERGGADTQYF; CDR3nt: TGTGCCAGCAGCTCCGAGCGGGGGGGGGCAGATACGCAGTATTTT
abundance: .; v_gene: TRBV18; d_gene: TRBD1; j_gene: TRBJ2-6; CDR3aa: CASSRLGQGSPSGANVLTF; CDR3nt: TGTGCCAGCTCACGACTCGGACAGGGTTCACCCTCTGGGGCCAACGTCCTGACTTTC
abundance: .; v_gene: TRBV24-1; d_gene: TRBD1; j_gene: TRBJ1-5; CDR3aa: CATSRQGNQPQHF; CDR3nt: TGTGCCACCAGTAGACAGGGGAATCAGCCCCAGCATTTT
abundance: .; v_gene: TRBV12-3/TRBV12-4; d_gene: .; j_gene: TRBJ1-2; CDR3aa: CASSLRSYGYTF; CDR3nt: TGTGCCAGCAGTTTGAGGTCTTATGGCTACACCTTC
abundance: .; v_gene: TRBV6-5; d_gene: TRBD1; j_gene: TRBJ1-1; CDR3aa: CASSYWTGLNTEAFF; CDR3nt: TGTGCCAGCAGTTACTGGACAGGGTTGAACACTGAAGCTTTCTTT
abundance: .; v_gene: TRBV5-6; d_gene: TRBD2; j_gene: TRBJ2-5; CDR3aa: CASSLVPTSGLETQYF; CDR3nt: TGTGCCAGCAGCTTGGTACCGACTAGCGGGCTTGAGACCCAGTACTTC
abundance: .; v_gene: TRBV19; d_gene: TRBD1; j_gene: TRBJ2-7; CDR3aa: CASSIPGQGVYAQYF; CDR3nt: TGTGCCAGTAGTATTCCGGGACAGGGGGTATACGCGCAGTACTTC
abundance: .; v_gene: TRBV6-1; d_gene: TRBD2; j_gene: TRBJ2-3; CDR3aa: CASSEGSGGSTDTQYF; CDR3nt: TGTGCCAGCAGTGAAGGGAGCGGGGGGAGCACAGATACGCAGTATTTT
abundance: .; v_gene: TRBV10-3; d_gene: TRBD2; j_gene: TRBJ2-1; CDR3aa: CAITRLAGGHEQFF; CDR3nt: TGTGCCATTACCCGACTAGCGGGAGGTCACGAGCAGTTCTTC
abundance: .; v_gene: TRBV19; d_gene: .; j_gene: TRBJ1-6; CDR3aa: CASSGPWGENSPLHF; CDR3nt: TGTGCCAGTAGTGGCCCGTGGGGGGAAAATTCACCCCTCCACTTT
abundance: once; v_gene: TRBV7-2; d_gene: .; j_gene: TRBJ2-3; CDR3aa: CASSLGLAGDTQYF; CDR3nt: TGTGCCAGCAGCTTAGGGCTAGCAGGTGATACGCAGTATTTT
abundance: .; v_gene: TRBV5-1; d_gene: .; j_gene: TRBJ1-2; CDR3aa: CASSLMDPGGNGYTF; CDR3nt: TGCGCCAGCAGCTTGATGGATCCGGGAGGGAACGGCTACACCTTC
abundance: .; v_gene: TRBV6-2/TRBV6-3; d_gene: TRBD2; j_gene: TRBJ2-7; CDR3aa: CAGSAPVAGPSGQYF; CDR3nt: TGTGCCGGCAGTGCTCCTGTAGCGGGCCCAAGCGGGCAGTACTTC
abundance: .; v_gene: TRBV29-1; d_gene: .; j_gene: TRBJ2-3; CDR3aa: CSVGVAVGDTQYF; CDR3nt: TGCAGCGTTGGGGTAGCGGTCGGCGATACGCAGTATTTT
abundance: .; v_gene: TRBV19; d_gene: TRBD1; j_gene: TRBJ1-2; CDR3aa: CASSTLSRGHYGYTF; CDR3nt: TGTGCCAGTAGTACCCTATCCAGGGGGCACTATGGCTACACCTTC
abundance: once; v_gene: TRBV18; d_gene: .; j_gene: TRBJ2-1; CDR3aa: CASSQTGIEGNEQFF; CDR3nt: TGTGCCAGCTCGCAAACAGGGATCGAGGGCAATGAGCAGTTCTTC
abundance: .; v_gene: TRBV6-2/TRBV6-3; d_gene: .; j_gene: TRBJ2-2; CDR3aa: CASSYLRGSGELFF; CDR3nt: TGTGCCAGCAGTTACCTCCGGGGATCCGGGGAGCTGTTTTTT
abundance: .; v_gene: TRBV9; d_gene: TRBD1; j_gene: TRBJ2-1; CDR3aa: CASSARTGNNEQFF; CDR3nt: TGTGCCAGCAGTGCTCGGACAGGTAACAATGAGCAGTTCTTC
abundance: .; v_gene: TRBV19; d_gene: .; j_gene: TRBJ2-5; CDR3aa: CASSMSGSGTQYF; CDR3nt: TGTGCCAGTAGTATGAGTGGGTCAGGGACCCAGTACTTC
abundance: once; v_gene: TRBV11-1; d_gene: TRBD1; j_gene: TRBJ2-7; CDR3aa: CASSSKTGTLYEQYF; CDR3nt: TGTGCCAGCAGCTCAAAGACAGGGACGCTGTACGAGCAGTACTTC
abundance: .; v_gene: TRBV10-2; d_gene: .; j_gene: TRBJ1-6; CDR3aa: CASSETAEVDSPLHF; CDR3nt: TGCGCCAGCAGTGAGACAGCGGAGGTCGATTCACCCCTCCACTTT
abundance: .; v_gene: TRBV7-2; d_gene: TRBD2; j_gene: TRBJ2-1; CDR3aa: CASSSVGLAGVNEQFF; CDR3nt: TGTGCCAGCAGCTCCGTGGGACTAGCGGGGGTGAATGAGCAGTTCTTC
abundance: .; v_gene: TRBV19; d_gene: TRBD1; j_gene: TRBJ2-5; CDR3aa: CASSRDRGQETQYF; CDR3nt: TGTGCCAGTAGTAGGGACAGGGGGCAAGAGACCCAGTACTTC
abundance: .; v_gene: TRBV6-6; d_gene: TRBD1; j_gene: TRBJ2-3; CDR3aa: CASLSRGTPRPDTQYF; CDR3nt: TGTGCCAGCCTCAGCAGGGGGACCCCCCGGCCAGATACGCAGTATTTT
abundance: .; v_gene: TRBV12-3/TRBV12-4; d_gene: .; j_gene: TRBJ2-7; CDR3aa: CASSLTEYEQYF; CDR3nt: TGTGCCAGCAGCTTGACAGAGTACGAGCAGTACTTC
abundance: .; v_gene: TRBV5-6; d_gene: .; j_gene: TRBJ2-4; CDR3aa: CASSQRGSMAKNIQYF; CDR3nt: TGTGCCAGCAGCCAAAGGGGGTCGATGGCCAAAAACATTCAGTACTTC
abundance: .; v_gene: TRBV29-1; d_gene: .; j_gene: TRBJ1-5; CDR3aa: CSATEGGHQPQHF; CDR3nt: TGCAGCGCCACGGAAGGAGGGCATCAGCCCCAGCATTTT
abundance: .; v_gene: TRBV19; d_gene: TRBD2; j_gene: TRBJ2-3; CDR3aa: CASSIRGGTDTQYF; CDR3nt: TGTGCCAGTAGTATTCGGGGGGGTACAGATACGCAGTATTTT
abundance: .; v_gene: TRBV9; d_gene: .; j_gene: TRBJ2-3; CDR3aa: CASSESGDTQYF; CDR3nt: TGTGCCAGCAGCGAATCAGGAGATACGCAGTATTTT
abundance: .; v_gene: TRBV7-6; d_gene: TRBD1; j_gene: TRBJ2-7; CDR3aa: CASSRTGTETYEQYF; CDR3nt: TGTGCCAGCAGCAGGACCGGGACAGAGACCTACGAGCAGTACTTC
abundance: .; v_gene: TRBV5-4; d_gene: TRBD1; j_gene: TRBJ1-2; CDR3aa: CASSSGQGPANYGYTF; CDR3nt: TGTGCCAGCAGCTCCGGACAGGGGCCAGCTAACTATGGCTACACCTTC